This is a list of T cell receptor beta chains from one sample in a study of blood T cell repertoires in COVID-19. Method: immunoSEQ multiplex PCR; TCRdb's copy keeps in-frame clones and lacks some. The data show 150,000 to 200,000 clones, around 82% seen once. Sequenced input: peripheral blood. The source is a woman of 80 years or more with acute or convalescent COVID-19. The CDR3 runs from the conserved cysteine through the conserved F or W. Each record gives: J gene, D gene, V gene, clone size, CDR3 protein, CDR3 DNA. A D gene is named only where the DNA matches it firmly. Clone size is shown for a subset of rows, as once, few, many or a class of expanded clone.

j_gene: TRBJ2-5; d_gene: NA; v_gene: TRBV28; abundance: NA; CDR3aa: CASSLDGSGKETQYF; CDR3nt: TGTGCCAGCAGTTTAGATGGGTCAGGGAAAGAGACCCAGTACTTC
j_gene: TRBJ2-1; d_gene: NA; v_gene: TRBV4-1; abundance: once; CDR3aa: CASSQDSVNEQFF; CDR3nt: TGCGCCAGCAGCCAAGATTCTGTGAATGAGCAGTTCTTC
j_gene: TRBJ2-7; d_gene: TRBD1; v_gene: TRBV5-1; abundance: NA; CDR3aa: CASSTTGNAYEQYF; CDR3nt: TGCGCCAGCAGCACGACAGGGAATGCCTACGAGCAGTACTTC
j_gene: TRBJ2-5; d_gene: NA; v_gene: TRBV5-4; abundance: NA; CDR3aa: CASSLNRETQYF; CDR3nt: TGTGCCAGCAGCTTGAACAGGGAGACCCAGTACTTC
j_gene: TRBJ2-1; d_gene: TRBD1; v_gene: TRBV24-1; abundance: NA; CDR3aa: CATSDPGTDNEQFF; CDR3nt: TGTGCCACCAGTGACCCCGGGACAGACAATGAGCAGTTCTTC
j_gene: TRBJ1-1; d_gene: NA; v_gene: TRBV6-5; abundance: NA; CDR3aa: CASSRAGNTEAFF; CDR3nt: TGTGCCAGCAGCCGGGCGGGGAACACTGAAGCTTTCTTT
j_gene: TRBJ2-1; d_gene: NA; v_gene: TRBV27; abundance: NA; CDR3aa: CASSSQTGLRDSYNEQFF; CDR3nt: TGTGCCAGCAGTTCCCAGACGGGCCTGCGGGACTCCTACAATGAGCAGTTCTTC
j_gene: TRBJ2-1; d_gene: NA; v_gene: TRBV7-8; abundance: NA; CDR3aa: CASSVYTGEQFF; CDR3nt: TGTGCCAGCAGCGTCTACACAGGAGAGCAGTTCTTC
j_gene: TRBJ2-1; d_gene: NA; v_gene: TRBV7-2; abundance: NA; CDR3aa: CASSLGSGRSYNEQFF; CDR3nt: TGTGCCAGCAGCTTAGGGAGCGGGCGGTCCTACAATGAGCAGTTCTTC
j_gene: TRBJ2-5; d_gene: NA; v_gene: TRBV7-9; abundance: NA; CDR3aa: CASSIAIGSGEGTQYF; CDR3nt: TGTGCCAGCAGCATAGCAATTGGATCGGGGGAAGGGACCCAGTACTTC
j_gene: TRBJ2-5; d_gene: NA; v_gene: TRBV19; abundance: once; CDR3aa: CASRRGGSQETQYF; CDR3nt: TGTGCCAGTAGGCGAGGTGGTTCGCAAGAGACCCAGTACTTC
j_gene: TRBJ1-5; d_gene: TRBD1; v_gene: TRBV28; abundance: few; CDR3aa: CASRGQGVSNQPQHF; CDR3nt: TGTGCCAGCAGGGGGCAGGGGGTTAGCAATCAGCCCCAGCATTTT
j_gene: TRBJ2-7; d_gene: NA; v_gene: TRBV6-1; abundance: NA; CDR3aa: CASTEMTGHTYEQYF; CDR3nt: TGTGCCAGCACTGAAATGACAGGCCATACCTACGAGCAGTACTTC
j_gene: TRBJ1-2; d_gene: TRBD1; v_gene: TRBV29-1; abundance: NA; CDR3aa: CSVPGQAGGYGYTF; CDR3nt: TGCAGCGTCCCCGGACAGGCTGGTGGGTATGGCTACACCTTC
j_gene: TRBJ2-5; d_gene: NA; v_gene: TRBV15; abundance: NA; CDR3aa: CATSRAQAQETQYF; CDR3nt: TGTGCCACCAGCAGAGCCCAGGCCCAAGAGACCCAGTACTTC
j_gene: TRBJ2-2; d_gene: NA; v_gene: TRBV7-2; abundance: NA; CDR3aa: CASSLESPGELFF; CDR3nt: TGTGCCAGCAGCTTAGAGAGCCCCGGGGAGCTGTTTTTT
j_gene: TRBJ2-5; d_gene: NA; v_gene: TRBV30; abundance: once; CDR3aa: CAWSVGGEETQYF; CDR3nt: TGTGCCTGGAGTGTAGGGGGGGAGGAGACCCAGTACTTC
j_gene: TRBJ2-7; d_gene: NA; v_gene: TRBV6-6; abundance: NA; CDR3aa: CASSPLGAGKQYF; CDR3nt: TGTGCCAGCAGCCCTCTGGGAGCCGGAAAGCAGTACTTC
j_gene: TRBJ2-7; d_gene: TRBD1; v_gene: TRBV7-2; abundance: NA; CDR3aa: CASSSMDRVREQYF; CDR3nt: TGTGCCAGCAGCTCCATGGACAGGGTCAGAGAGCAGTACTTC
j_gene: TRBJ2-7; d_gene: TRBD2; v_gene: TRBV6-5; abundance: NA; CDR3aa: CATGLAGTYEQYF; CDR3nt: TGTGCCACAGGACTAGCGGGAACCTACGAGCAGTACTTC
j_gene: TRBJ2-2; d_gene: TRBD1; v_gene: TRBV9; abundance: NA; CDR3aa: CASSVRTGGNTGELFF; CDR3nt: TGTGCCAGCAGCGTGCGGACAGGGGGGAACACCGGGGAGCTGTTTTTT
j_gene: TRBJ1-6; d_gene: NA; v_gene: TRBV4-3; abundance: NA; CDR3aa: CASSQDLSGSNSPLHF; CDR3nt: TGCGCCAGCAGCCAAGATTTGTCAGGGTCCAATTCACCCCTCCACTTT
j_gene: TRBJ1-1; d_gene: TRBD1; v_gene: TRBV5-1; abundance: NA; CDR3aa: CASSPLGQGYTEAFF; CDR3nt: TGCGCCAGCAGTCCTTTGGGACAGGGTTACACTGAAGCTTTCTTT
j_gene: TRBJ2-7; d_gene: NA; v_gene: TRBV30; abundance: few; CDR3aa: CAWNQGFSYEQYF; CDR3nt: TGTGCCTGGAATCAGGGGTTCTCCTACGAGCAGTACTTC
j_gene: TRBJ2-7; d_gene: NA; v_gene: TRBV15; abundance: NA; CDR3aa: CATSRDPGFSYEQYF; CDR3nt: TGTGCCACCAGCAGAGATCCGGGGTTCTCCTACGAGCAGTACTTC
j_gene: TRBJ2-5; d_gene: TRBD2; v_gene: TRBV7-6; abundance: NA; CDR3aa: CASSRGLAGGPEGKTQYF; CDR3nt: TGTGCCAGCAGCCGTGGACTAGCGGGAGGGCCTGAGGGAAAGACCCAGTACTTC
j_gene: TRBJ2-1; d_gene: NA; v_gene: TRBV29-1; abundance: few; CDR3aa: CSVEETGLGRVNEQFF; CDR3nt: TGCAGCGTTGAAGAGACAGGATTGGGGCGGGTAAATGAGCAGTTCTTC
j_gene: TRBJ1-6; d_gene: NA; v_gene: TRBV30; abundance: NA; CDR3aa: CAWTSPGQISYNSPLHF; CDR3nt: TGTGCCTGGACCTCTCCGGGACAAATCTCCTATAATTCACCCCTCCACTTT
j_gene: TRBJ1-2; d_gene: TRBD1; v_gene: TRBV6-2/TRBV6-3; abundance: NA; CDR3aa: CASSSTRDRARGYTF; CDR3nt: TGTGCCAGCAGTTCTACCCGGGACAGGGCTCGAGGCTACACCTTC
j_gene: TRBJ2-3; d_gene: NA; v_gene: TRBV28; abundance: NA; CDR3aa: CASTSPGEPTDTQYF; CDR3nt: TGTGCCAGCACCTCTCCCGGGGAGCCCACAGATACGCAGTATTTT
j_gene: TRBJ2-4; d_gene: TRBD2; v_gene: TRBV10-3; abundance: NA; CDR3aa: CAISVGLAGVAKNIQYF; CDR3nt: TGTGCCATCAGTGTAGGACTAGCGGGGGTAGCCAAAAACATTCAGTACTTC
j_gene: TRBJ2-1; d_gene: TRBD1; v_gene: TRBV19; abundance: NA; CDR3aa: CASSWTGGGYNEQFF; CDR3nt: TGTGCCAGTAGCTGGACAGGGGGGGGGTACAATGAGCAGTTCTTC
j_gene: TRBJ2-7; d_gene: TRBD2; v_gene: TRBV5-6; abundance: NA; CDR3aa: CASSFRTSGSIWPEQYF; CDR3nt: TGTGCCAGCAGCTTTAGGACTAGCGGGAGTATTTGGCCCGAGCAGTACTTC
j_gene: TRBJ2-5; d_gene: NA; v_gene: TRBV5-5; abundance: NA; CDR3aa: CASSPPPQKETQYF; CDR3nt: TGTGCCAGCAGCCCCCCTCCGCAGAAAGAGACCCAGTACTTC
j_gene: TRBJ1-5; d_gene: NA; v_gene: TRBV30; abundance: NA; CDR3aa: CAWSEGRGPQHF; CDR3nt: TGTGCCTGGAGTGAAGGCCGGGGGCCCCAGCATTTT
j_gene: TRBJ1-3; d_gene: TRBD1; v_gene: TRBV11-2; abundance: NA; CDR3aa: CASSLGTGGSGNTIYF; CDR3nt: TGTGCCAGCAGCTTGGGGACAGGGGGGTCTGGAAACACCATATATTTT
j_gene: TRBJ2-2; d_gene: NA; v_gene: TRBV2; abundance: NA; CDR3aa: CASSPLSGGTGELFF; CDR3nt: TGTGCCAGCAGTCCACTGAGCGGAGGCACCGGGGAGCTGTTTTTT
j_gene: TRBJ1-1; d_gene: NA; v_gene: TRBV30; abundance: NA; CDR3aa: CAWNRAMNTEAFF; CDR3nt: TGTGCCTGGAACAGGGCCATGAACACTGAAGCTTTCTTT
j_gene: TRBJ1-3; d_gene: NA; v_gene: TRBV13; abundance: few; CDR3aa: CASSHISLDTIYF; CDR3nt: TGTGCCAGCAGTCATATCAGTCTGGACACCATATATTTT
j_gene: TRBJ2-6; d_gene: NA; v_gene: TRBV11-3; abundance: NA; CDR3aa: CASSLRQGSGANVLTF; CDR3nt: TGTGCCAGCAGCTTACGGCAGGGCTCTGGGGCCAACGTCCTGACTTTC
j_gene: TRBJ1-3; d_gene: NA; v_gene: TRBV5-4; abundance: NA; CDR3aa: CASSTQGSGNTIYF; CDR3nt: TGTGCCAGCAGTACACAGGGCTCTGGAAACACCATATATTTT